This TCR beta chain comes out of a study of beta chain features in type 1 diabetes (dated by TCRdb to between 2018 and 2020). Some background on the complete study: Mean age, gender distribution, total cell number and subset yield were not different between patients and healthy donors. A total of some 100,000,000 sorted cells were examined across all samples, and the number of cells per subset was strongly correlated with RNA yield. The study compared TCRB repertoires of sorted circulating CD4+ T cell subsets between recently diagnosed type 1 diabetes patients and matched healthy donors. Regulatory and stem cell-like memory subsets were isolated from only 8 patients and about eight healthy donors, whereas naive and central memory subsets came from all 30 or so donors. Results and caveats for the whole study, not just this receptor: Naive, central memory and regulatory TCRB repertoires appeared to be more similar among patients than among healthy donors. Sequencing cDNA rather than genomic DNA could over-represent highly expressing activated cells, although activation and CD3 levels did not differ between groups. In all four CD4+ subsets, TCRB CDR3 length was moderately but significantly shorter in type 1 diabetes patients. Shorter templates might have been favored by PCR, but patient and control samples were amplified and corrected together, so both groups would have been affected equally by any skew. At VDJ recombination sites, type 1 diabetes patients had fewer insertions and more deleted nucleotides, which implies abnormalities in thymic rearrangement. Because small numbers of individuals were included in the HLA sub-analyses, any influence of HLA type on TCRB rearrangement was left unresolved.

Comment on this clone: The clone's antigen remains unknown. The sample holds no much larger clone one base away, and base qualities are not on file.

The germline V gene supplies CDR1 SGHTA and CDR2 FQGNSA. The germline ends are 6 bases apart after V is trimmed by 1 base and J by 0 bases. The CDR3 measures 14 amino acids from cysteine to phenylalanine. The only DNA kept is the CDR3, 42 bases in frame from the first base. The entire amount of isolated RNA was reverse transcribed using the High Capacity cDNA Reverse Transcription Kit, so the sequenced TCRB transcripts were expressed ones. Naive, central memory and regulatory T cell samples underwent deep immunoSEQ sequencing, averaging roughly 3.5 million total reads per sample. Sorted cells were lysed in RLT buffer, and RNA was extracted using DNase-treated RNeasy Micro or Mini kits according to cell number. To prevent cross-contamination, every cell subset was processed on its own, while patient and healthy donor samples were processed together. The immunoSEQ multiplex PCR was used to amplify TCRB sequences from cDNA, generating 87-bp fragments that spanned the CDR3 region. Sequencing of the amplicons was done on the Illumina HiSeq platform. In the original analysis: Synthetic template baselines were used to correct PCR bias computationally, reads within Hamming distance 2 were collapsed together, and singletons that could not be merged were discarded. Reads were aligned against IMGT to assign V, D and J genes, CDR3 length and insertions or deletions at six rearrangement sites. Within each subset, clonotype counts were normalized to sorted cell number, after which true diversity and Gini coefficients were computed with the tcR R package. Repertoire sharing was quantified using the overlap coefficient calculated on TCRB nucleotide sequences. As a proxy for the pre-selection repertoire, out-of-frame TCRB sequences from naive cells were analyzed. TCRdb stores this immuneACCESS table with in-frame sequences only. Part of the clones is absent; in the studies checked, under half of the shortfall reflects unresolved V genes, and no reason is known for the rest. D and trimming were read from the DNA, whereas the V and J calls and clone size are those reported in that table. Recorded for this sample are around 250,000 clones; 68% of them occurred a single time. 0.053% of the sample is held by the ten biggest clonotypes.

From each donor, a single peripheral blood sample of approximately 120 mL on average was drawn into heparinised tubes. A BD FACSAria II and a panel including CD45RO, CCR7, CD25, CD127, CD95 and CD27 were used to sort naive, central memory, regulatory and stem cell-like memory CD4+ T cells. Purity was above 95% for every sorted population. PBMCs were isolated right away by Lymphoprep density gradient centrifugation and were stained directly, without culture. To minimize batch effects, samples were stained and sorted in pairs, one healthy donor with one patient per experiment. The clonotype comes from a man aged 25 to 45 in good health. The receptor chain draws on TRBV7-2 and TRBJ2-5; the D gene is unclear. The sample consisted of naive CD4+ T cells from blood. What the cell subset or site label conveys for this sample: true naive CD4+ T cells. The DNA is TGTGCCAGCAGCTTAGTCGGCGACCAAGAGACCCAGTACTTC. This gives the protein CASSLVGDQETQYF.